These 13 T cell receptor beta chains were sequenced from one sample in a study of T cell repertoires in ileal Crohn's disease. Produced via immunoSEQ multiplex PCR; TCRdb's table is partial and in-frame only. The table shows over 4,500 clones, with around 75% occurring only once. The material sequenced was ileal tissue. The receptors stem from an adult with Crohn's disease.

This chain uses TRBV29-1 with TRBJ1-2, with 11 nucleotides matching TRBD1. This CDR3 contains 15 residues. With 0 bases clipped from V and 3 bases from J, the junction kept 3 bases outside the gene matches. Germline CDR1 and CDR2: SQVTM and ANQGSEA. The CDR3, as DNA: TGCAGCGTTGAAGAGGGGGACAGGGGGTACTATGGCTACACCTTC. It yields the protein CSVEEGDRGYYGYTF.

The rearrangement links TRBV20-1 to TRBJ2-3, with a tentative D call TRBD1 (6 bases). This CDR3 is built from 11 residues. CDR1 is DFQATT, CDR2 SNEGSKA, per germline (reference sequence). V lost 6 bases, J lost 10 bases, and 14 bases lay in between. CDR3 in amino acids: CSAVQGRAQYF. The CDR3 DNA reads TGCAGTGCGGTACAGGGACGGGCGCAGTATTTT.

The rearrangement joins TRBV5-1 to TRBJ1-2; possible D gene TRBD1, 6 bases. V dropped 4 bases and J dropped 4 bases, with 14 bases sitting between them. This CDR3 is built from 14 residues. Germline-derived CDR1 and CDR2 are SGHRS and YFSETQ. Here the CDR3 reads CASSTEGGGYGYTF. The CDR3 region has the DNA TGCGCCAGCAGCACGGAGGGGGGGGGCTATGGCTACACCTTC.

The chain employs TRBV19 and TRBJ1-5, with TRBD1 matching 7 bases. Trimming took 7 bases from V and 6 from J; bases not matched to a gene: 6. This CDR3 is built from 13 residues. CDR1 is LNHDA, CDR2 SQIVND, per germline (reference sequence). CDR3 region: CASTQGVGQPQHF. The DNA for the CDR3 is TGTGCCAGTACCCAGGGGGTGGGTCAGCCCCAGCATTTT. The complete variable domain, with remaining parts taken from reference TRBV19 and TRBJ1-5, reads DGGITQSPKYLFRKEGQNVTLSCEQNLNHDAMYWYRQDPGQGLRLIYYSQIVNDFQKGDIAEGYSVSREKKESFPLTVTSAQKNPTAFYLCASTQGVGQPQHFGDGTRLSIL.

By share of the sample, this clone is large (0.1 to 1%). The chain joins TRBV4-1 to TRBJ2-1; 10 bases agree with TRBD2. V shed 2 bases, J shed 9 bases, and the junction held 7 bases outside the gene matches. Germline V gives CDR1 MGHRA, CDR2 YSYEKL. The CDR3 length is 15 residues. The CDR3 reads CASSQKRGGLGEQFF. DNA of the CDR3: TGCGCCAGCAGCCAAAAGCGGGGGGGCCTTGGTGAGCAGTTCTTC.

By frequency in the sample, this clone is large. This CDR3 is also generated by other DNA sequences in the sample. The chain combines TRBV5-6 with TRBJ2-7, with TRBD1 matching over 9 bases. Germline trimming cut 4 bases from V and 3 bases from J; bases unmatched to any gene: 5. The V gene's germline CDR1 is SGHDT and CDR2 YYEEEE. The CDR3 consists of 14 residues. The DNA of the CDR3 is TGTGCCAGCAGCCTGGGGACAGGGCACTACGAGCAGTACTTC. It is translated as CASSLGTGHYEQYF.

V usage is TRBV29-1 and J usage is TRBJ2-1, with a weak D call TRBD2 (5 bases). The CDR3 spans 12 residues. Trimming shortened V by 4 bases and J by 8 bases, and 12 bases separated the two germline ends. The germline V gene encodes CDR1 SQVTM and CDR2 ANQGSEA. The CDR3 here is CSVAFWGDEQFF. CDR3 in DNA: TGCAGCGTTGCGTTTTGGGGAGATGAGCAGTTCTTC.

The chain couples TRBV7-9 to TRBJ2-7, with TRBD2 matching 7 bases. Germline CDR1 is SEHNR and CDR2 is FQNEAQ (reference sequence). After removal of 0 bases from V and 10 bases from J, the junction contained 9 bases not matched to a gene. The CDR3 has 14 residues. The CDR3 nucleotides are TGTGCCAGCAGCTTAGCGGGAGGGCCCTCCGAACAGTACTTC. Residues: CASSLAGGPSEQYF.

The chain couples TRBV7-9 to TRBJ2-5; 7 bases map to TRBD2. Germline V gene lookup returns CDR1 SEHNR and CDR2 FQNEAQ (reference sequence). The V segment lost 5 bases and the J segment 5 bases; nucleotides outside the gene matches: 17. CDR3 size: 17 residues. The CDR3 reads CASSPLLGRGTGETQYF. CDR3 DNA sequence: TGTGCCAGCAGCCCCCTCTTAGGGCGGGGGACGGGGGAGACCCAGTACTTC. Supplemented by reference TRBV7-9 and TRBJ2-5, the full variable domain reads DTGVSQNPRHKITKRGQNVTFRCDPISEHNRLYWYRQTLGQGPEFLTYFQNEAQLEKSRLLSDRFSAERPKGSFSTLEIQRTEQGDSAMYLCASSPLLGRGTGETQYFGPGTRLLVL.

The V call is TRBV5-8, the J call TRBJ1-4, with 9 nucleotides matching TRBD1. This CDR3 region has 14 residues. Looked up from germline, CDR1 is SGHTS and CDR2 is YDEGEE. The CDR3 nucleotides are TGTCCCCGTATAACAGGGGGCGCTTGTGAAAAACTGTTTTTT. Protein product: CPRITGGACEKLFF.

J is TRBJ2-3 and V is TRBV27; 8 nucleotides align to TRBD2. The germline CDR1 and CDR2 sequences are MNHEY and SMNVEV (reference sequence). This CDR3 is 15 amino acids long. With 4 bases clipped from V and 2 bases from J, the junction kept 5 bases outside the gene matches. The CDR3 protein is CASSSGGADTDTQYF. The CDR3 nucleotides are TGTGCCAGCAGTTCCGGGGGGGCGGACACAGATACGCAGTATTTT.

V usage is TRBV12-5 and J usage is TRBJ2-5, with 9 bases fitting TRBD2. This CDR3 is 17 amino acids long. After removal of 3 bases from V and 5 bases from J, the junction contained 13 bases not matched to a gene. Per the germline V gene, CDR1 is LGHNT and CDR2 is FRNRAP. DNA for the CDR3: TGTGCTAGTGGTTTAAGCCCGGGGCGGGGGGGTTCGGAGACCCAGTACTTC. This gives the protein CASGLSPGRGGSETQYF.

This clone was recorded only once. The CDR3 reads CASSARGDSPLHF. In nucleotides, the CDR3 is TGTGCCAGCAGTGCCAGGGGAGATTCACCCCTCCACTTT. The rearrangement joins TRBV2 to TRBJ1-6; weak D call: TRBD1 (6 bases). V lost 4 bases and J 8 bases, leaving 9 bases between the germline ends. Germline V CDR1 and CDR2: SNHLY, FYNNEI. CDR3 length: 13 amino acids.